A selection of T cell receptor beta chains follows, all from one sample in a study of T cell repertoires in cytomegalovirus infection. For these TCRs, the target antigens are not known. MiXCR was run by TCRdb on the reads, yielding one entry per CDR3 protein. Of roughly 990,000 distinct CDR3 sequences in the sample, less than 40% were seen once. Sequences were derived from cultured CD8+ T cells from PBMCs, sampled from culture after CMV antigen stimulation. These receptors all stem from a human donor in good health (CMV status not recorded). Some clones in this sample may be carry-over from other donors' samples. Both conserved end residues are part of each CDR3. D genes are given only for firm matches. Size is omitted from some rows. Given values are once, few, many or a class for expanded clones.

d_call j_call clone_size v_call cdr3_aa cdr3_nt
TRBD1 TRBJ2-7 . TRBV7-9 CASSSTLQGAYEQYF TGTGCCAGCAGCTCAACCCTACAGGGGGCCTACGAGCAGTACTTC
TRBD2 TRBJ2-3 . TRBV15 CATSSFDAPGLSTDTQYF TGTGCCACCAGCAGTTTTGATGCCCCGGGACTAAGTACAGATACGCAGTATTTT
. TRBJ2-1 . TRBV7-9 CASSPGVYTYNEQFF TGTGCCAGCAGCCCCGGGGTGTATACCTACAATGAGCAGTTCTTC
TRBD1 TRBJ2-3 many TRBV7-6 CASSPRTGPSTDTQYF TGTGCCAGCAGCCCTCGGACAGGGCCTAGCACAGATACGCAGTATTTT
. TRBJ2-3 few TRBV12-5 CAIGDTQYF TGTGCTATTGGGGATACGCAGTATTTT
TRBD2 TRBJ2-1 . TRBV5-1 CASSWATSGGSVNEQFF TGCGCCAGCAGCTGGGCTACTAGCGGGGGTTCGGTCAATGAGCAGTTCTTC
. TRBJ2-3 few TRBV7-9 CASKGATFTDTQYF TGTGCCAGCAAGGGAGCCACATTCACAGATACGCAGTATTTT
. TRBJ1-1 . TRBV7-6 CVSSWPSTGFNTEAFF TGTGTCAGCAGCTGGCCCTCTACAGGGTTCAACACTGAAGCTTTCTTT
. TRBJ2-7 . TRBV9 CASSAPSSYEQYF TGTGCCAGCAGCGCTCCGAGCTCCTACGAGCAGTACTTC
. TRBJ2-1 few TRBV7-4 CASSIGPEQFF TGTGCCAGCAGCATCGGACCGGAGCAGTTCTTC
. TRBJ2-4 few TRBV5-6 CASSQGRDIQYF TGTGCCAGCAGCCAGGGTCGGGACATTCAGTACTTC